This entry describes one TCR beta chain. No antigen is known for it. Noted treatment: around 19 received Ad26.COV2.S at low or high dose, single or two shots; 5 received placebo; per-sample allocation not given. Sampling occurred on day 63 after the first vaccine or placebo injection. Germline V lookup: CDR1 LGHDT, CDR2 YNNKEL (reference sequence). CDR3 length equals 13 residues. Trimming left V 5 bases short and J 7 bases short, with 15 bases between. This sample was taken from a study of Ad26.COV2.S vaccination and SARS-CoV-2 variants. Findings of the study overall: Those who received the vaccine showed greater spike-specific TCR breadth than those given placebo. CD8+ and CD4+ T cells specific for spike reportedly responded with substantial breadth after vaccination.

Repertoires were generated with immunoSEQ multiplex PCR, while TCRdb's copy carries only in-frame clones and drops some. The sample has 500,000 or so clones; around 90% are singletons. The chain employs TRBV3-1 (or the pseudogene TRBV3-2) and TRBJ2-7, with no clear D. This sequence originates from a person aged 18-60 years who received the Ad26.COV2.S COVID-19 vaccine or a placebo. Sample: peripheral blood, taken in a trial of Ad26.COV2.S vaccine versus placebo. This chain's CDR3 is CASSSSVSWEQYF. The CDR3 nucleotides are TGTGCCAGCAGCTCCTCAGTTTCCTGGGAGCAGTACTTC.